The 17 T cell receptor beta chains in this list originate from one sample, sequenced in a study of neoadjuvant anti-PD-1 for oral cavity cancer. The time point: after neoadjuvant nivolumab, at surgical resection. Libraries were prepared by immunoSEQ multiplex PCR; TCRdb keeps only in-frame clonotypes and omits some of them. This table holds 35,000 to 40,000 clones, 35% to 40% found once. This material consisted of tumor tissue, taken after nivolumab (anti-PD-1) treatment. All receptors come from a person between 40 and 85 years old with oral cavity squamous cell carcinoma.

This clone was seen at least ten times. This chain joins TRBV27 and TRBJ2-1, with D possibly matching TRBD1 (6 bases). V was trimmed by 5 bases and J by 5 bases, leaving 16 bases between them. In germline, CDR1 is MNHEY, CDR2 SMNVEV (reference sequence). This CDR3 contains 15 residues. The CDR3 coding sequence is TGTGCCAGCAGTGCCGTCCGGGACACCCACAATGAGCAGTTCTTC. As protein: CASSAVRDTHNEQFF.

J is TRBJ1-1 and V is TRBV15; D possibly corresponds to TRBD1 (5 bases). Trimming removed 5 bases from V and 5 bases from J, with 15 bases in between. Germline values: CDR1 LNHNV, CDR2 YYDKDF (reference sequence). The CDR3 contains 14 residues. The CDR3: CATSGRGEGTEAFF. DNA for the CDR3: TGTGCCACCAGCGGCCGGGGGGAGGGAACTGAAGCTTTCTTT.

This rearrangement joins TRBV6-5 to TRBJ1-1, with D unclear. CDR1 is MNHEY and CDR2 is SVGAGI in the germline V gene. The CDR3 has 13 amino acids. Between the trimmed V and J ends, which lost 3 bases and 3 bases, there was a span of 8 bases. The CDR3 loop reads CASSYRWDTEAFF. In DNA, the CDR3 is TGTGCCAGCAGTTATAGGTGGGACACTGAAGCTTTCTTT.

The chain is built from TRBV9 and TRBJ2-1; the match to TRBD2 covers 9 bases. CDR3 size: 18 residues. CDR1 SGDLS and CDR2 YYNGEE come from the germline V gene. J was trimmed by 6 bases and V by 0 bases; bases with no gene match: 13. The DNA of the CDR3 is TGTGCCAGCAGCGTAGTGTCGGATAGCGGGAGCAGGTTCAATGAGCAGTTCTTC. As protein: CASSVVSDSGSRFNEQFF. The full variable domain, with the rest looked up from reference TRBV9 and TRBJ2-1, is DSGVTQTPKHLITATGQRVTLRCSPRSGDLSVYWYQQSLDQGLQFLIQYYNGEERAKGNILERFSAQQFPDLHSELNLSSLELGDSALYFCASSVVSDSGSRFNEQFFGPGTRLTVL.

This rearrangement joins TRBV6-5 to TRBJ2-5; 7 nucleotides align to TRBD1. With 3 bases clipped from V and 4 bases from J, the junction kept 5 bases outside the gene matches. CDR3 length equals 14 residues. Per germline, CDR1 MNHEY and CDR2 SVGAGI. Here the CDR3 reads CASSYNRGSETQYF. The CDR3 DNA sequence: TGTGCCAGCAGTTATAACAGGGGATCAGAGACCCAGTACTTC.

The chain is built from TRBV6-6 and TRBJ2-5; tentatively, D is TRBD1 (5 bases). CDR3 length: 12 amino acids. With 8 bases removed from V and 5 bases from J, the gap between germline ends came to 12 bases. Germline values: CDR1 MNHNY, CDR2 SVGAGI (reference sequence). This CDR3 is CASSLPGETQYF. The CDR3 nucleotides read TGTGCCAGCTCACTTCCAGGGGAGACCCAGTACTTC.

The chain has TRBV9 and TRBJ1-5; D is possibly TRBD1 (5 bases). Germline loops: CDR1 SGDLS, CDR2 YYNGEE. The V end lost 3 bases, the J end lost 3 bases, and 13 bases lay between the germline ends. The CDR3 is 15 amino acids. CDR3 DNA: TGTGCCAGCAGCGGGGACGGCAATCCCAATCAGCCCCAGCATTTT. It specifies CASSGDGNPNQPQHF.

This clone was detected a few times. The chain has TRBV9 and TRBJ1-1, with D perhaps matching TRBD1 (5 bases). The CDR3 contains 13 residues. Per the germline V gene, CDR1 is SGDLS and CDR2 is YYNGEE. V was shortened by 4 bases and J by 4 bases, with 11 bases between the two germline ends. The CDR3 nucleotides read TGTGCCAGCAGCACACTGACAGCCACTGAAGCTTTCTTT. Its protein product is CASSTLTATEAFF.

This clone was recorded only once. The chain couples TRBV6-6 to TRBJ1-2; maybe TRBD1 (5 bases). Germline assignment: CDR1 MNHNY and CDR2 SVGAGI (reference sequence). The ends were cut back, 6 bases at V and 7 bases at J, with 15 bases in the middle. The CDR3 has 13 amino acids. In DNA form, the CDR3 reads TGTGCCAGCAGAGAACAGGAGATCCTTGGCTACACCTTC. It is translated as CASREQEILGYTF.

V and J are TRBV9 and TRBJ2-3; the D call may be TRBD1 or TRBD2 (7 bases each). Germline-derived CDR1 and CDR2 are SGDLS and YYNGEE. Trimming left V 1 base short and J 3 bases short, with 12 bases between. This CDR3 region has 15 residues. CDR3 sequence (DNA): TGTGCCAGCAGCGTAACAGGGGAGGGGACAGATACGCAGTATTTT. It codes for CASSVTGEGTDTQYF.

This clone has more than one count but fewer than ten. The chain links TRBV4-2 to TRBJ2-3; possibly TRBD1 or TRBD2 for D (5 bases each). The CDR3 loop spans 15 amino acids. V was shortened by 0 bases and J by 5 bases, with 12 bases between the two germline ends. The V gene's germline CDR1 is LGHNA and CDR2 YNFKEQ. The DNA of the CDR3 is TGTGCCAGCAGCCAAGATTGGCAGGGAGAAGATACGCAGTATTTT. Its translation is CASSQDWQGEDTQYF.

This clone has only a few counts. The genes are TRBV29-1 and TRBJ1-1, with D maybe TRBD1 (6 bases). The CDR3 contains 13 residues. The germline gives CDR1 SQVTM, CDR2 ANQGSEA. Trimming removed 2 bases from V and 4 bases from J, with 11 bases in between. The CDR3 reads CSVERGGATEAFF. As DNA, the CDR3 is TGCAGCGTTGAAAGGGGGGGGGCCACTGAAGCTTTCTTT.

This clone was recorded once. J is TRBJ1-1 and V is TRBV11-2; 7 nucleotides line up with TRBD1. Germline trimming cut 1 base from V and 1 base from J; bases unmatched to any gene: 3. CDR1 and CDR2 (germline): SGHAT, FQNNGV. The CDR3 runs 15 residues. CDR3 protein: CASSLGQGRNTEAFF. The CDR3, as DNA: TGTGCCAGCAGCTTAGGACAGGGACGGAACACTGAAGCTTTCTTT. Drawing the rest from reference TRBV11-2 and TRBJ1-1, the complete variable domain is EAGVAQSPRYKIIEKRQSVAFWCNPISGHATLYWYQQILGQGPKLLIQFQNNGVVDDSQLPKDRFSAERLKGVDSTLKIQPAKLEDSAVYLCASSLGQGRNTEAFFGQGTRLTVV.

In its sample, this clone was seen a few times. The V and J genes are TRBV5-1 and TRBJ2-3, with 9 bases lining up with TRBD1. Germline assignment: CDR1 SGHRS and CDR2 YFSETQ. Unmatched junction bases numbered 4, after V lost 4 bases and J lost 4 bases. The CDR3 sequence is 14 residues long. The CDR3 spells CASSVTGGADTQYF. CDR3 nucleotides: TGCGCCAGCAGCGTCACAGGGGGCGCAGATACGCAGTATTTT. The full variable domain, its missing parts supplied by reference TRBV5-1 and TRBJ2-3, is KAGVTQTPRYLIKTRGQQVTLSCSPISGHRSVSWYQQTPGQGLQFLFEYFSETQRNKGNFPGRFSGRQFSNSRSEMNVSTLELGDSALYLCASSVTGGADTQYFGPGTRLTVL.

This clone came up a few times. The chain joins TRBV2 to TRBJ1-1, with no clear D. Germline-derived CDR1 and CDR2 are SNHLY and FYNNEI. Trimming shortened V by 5 bases and J by 5 bases, and 12 bases separated the two germline ends. The CDR3 consists of 13 residues. DNA of the CDR3: TGTGCCAGCAGTTCTGCGGCCGGAACTGAAGCTTTCTTT. It encodes CASSSAAGTEAFF. The complete variable domain, with remaining parts taken from reference TRBV2 and TRBJ1-1, reads EPEVTQTPSHQVTQMGQEVILRCVPISNHLYFYWYRQILGQKVEFLVSFYNNEISEKSEIFDDQFSVERPDGSNFTLKIRSTKLEDSAMYFCASSSAAGTEAFFGQGTRLTVV.

The J gene is TRBJ1-1, the V gene TRBV25-1, with no clear D. The CDR3 totals 17 residues. Germline CDR1 reads MGHDK; CDR2 reads SYGVNS. With 4 bases removed from V and 0 bases from J, the gap between germline ends came to 18 bases. For the CDR3, the DNA is TGTGCCAGCAGTGGCAGAGGCCAAGGGAGGATGAACACTGAAGCTTTCTTT. Amino acid sequence: CASSGRGQGRMNTEAFF.

The V gene is TRBV27, the J gene TRBJ2-7, with 9 bases that match TRBD1. The germline gives CDR1 MNHEY, CDR2 SMNVEV (reference sequence). This CDR3 comprises 13 residues. Trimming removed 5 bases from V and 7 bases from J; junction bases left unmatched: 6. CDR3 protein: CASSPGQGWEQYF. Here the CDR3 DNA reads TGTGCCAGCAGTCCGGGACAGGGTTGGGAGCAGTACTTC.